Below, one T cell receptor (beta chain) is given with its context. The antigen is not known. Researchers ran the PCR with 60 Vbeta and 13 Jbeta primers. TCRdb's table, derived via immunoSEQ multiplex PCR, lists solely in-frame clones and lacks some. This table has hundreds of thousands of clones, over 80% appearing once. Among the donors, all were healthy bone marrow donors. The CDR3 has 14 amino acids. Germline CDR1 is MNHEY and CDR2 is SVGAGI. V lost 6 bases, J lost 0 bases, and 3 bases stayed unmatched. This entry comes from a study of cytomegalovirus exposure and HLA in healthy donors. Study at large: Among over 350 genotyped donors, about 85% fell in the Caucasian-associated ancestry cluster.

Whole-study results and caveats: Most subjects had HLA-A and HLA-B alleles reportedly predicted accurately by TCR beta sequences. A few V segments could not be told apart, such as TRBV6-2 and TRBV6-3, and were left out.

The receptor comes from a boy aged 2 to 10 in good health and CMV-seronegative. Input material: PBMCs. This chain joins TRBV6-5 and TRBJ1-2, with 8 positions matching TRBD1. The CDR3 loop reads CASRDRVANYGYTF. The CDR3 nucleotides are TGTGCCAGCAGGGACAGGGTAGCTAACTATGGCTACACCTTC.